What follows is one T cell receptor (beta chain) and its context. The antigen remains undetermined. This CDR3 region has 14 residues. The ends were cut back, 7 bases at V and 3 bases at J, with 13 bases in the middle. Germline CDR1 and CDR2: MDHEN and SYDVKM. The data derive from a study of cytomegalovirus exposure and HLA in healthy donors. Study-level background: Previous work identified roughly 110 million unique TCR beta sequences from 150 million to 200 million T cells.

Both 60 Vbeta primers and 13 Jbeta primers went into the PCR. TCRdb's copy holds only in-frame clones and misses some; the assay was immunoSEQ multiplex PCR. Of 110,000 or so clones listed, 74% are singletons. General study findings and limits: A later analysis by the authors found several of the most significant clusters apparently linked to common viral pathogens. Researchers reported from a later analysis that most CMV-associated TCR beta chains appeared HLA-restricted. Another analysis was done later, and it associated 16,951 TCR beta sequences with HLA alleles at 0.05 false discovery rate.

The chain uses TRBV28 and TRBJ2-4; TRBD2 is a possible D gene (7 bases). The sequence derives from a woman aged 50 to 60 in good health and CMV-seropositive. The sequenced material came from PBMCs. CDR3 amino acids: CASIGGPVKNIQYF. The CDR3 DNA reads as TGTGCCAGCATCGGGGGGCCCGTCAAAAACATTCAGTACTTC.